These 11 T cell receptor beta chains were sequenced from one sample in a study of cytomegalovirus exposure and HLA in healthy donors. PCR was performed using 60 Vbeta and 13 Jbeta primers. This table comes from immunoSEQ multiplex PCR, and its TCRdb copy is limited to in-frame clones, with some not included. The listing records approximately 140,000 clones. Specimen: PBMCs. The receptors come from a woman younger than 35 in good health and CMV-seronegative.

The chain is built from TRBV9 and TRBJ1-6; 11 nucleotides agree with TRBD1. Germline V CDR1 and CDR2: SGDLS, YYNGEE. Germline trimming cut 2 bases from V and 8 bases from J; bases unmatched to any gene: 3. This CDR3 has 15 amino acids. The CDR3 is CASSVGQGADSPLHF. DNA of the CDR3: TGTGCCAGCAGCGTCGGACAGGGGGCCGATTCACCCCTCCACTTT.

The chain combines TRBV5-1 with TRBJ1-1, with TRBD1 identical over 10 bases. Germline V lookup: CDR1 SGHRS, CDR2 YFSETQ. The V and J ends lost 4 bases and 3 bases, in that order; junction bases with no gene match: 3. This CDR3 is 14 amino acids long. The DNA for the CDR3 is TGCGCCAGCAGCCCGGGACAGGGGTACACTGAAGCTTTCTTT. Translated: CASSPGQGYTEAFF.

This chain joins TRBV5-4 and TRBJ2-2, with D uncertain. V shed 0 bases and J shed 5 bases, with 11 bases lying between them. This CDR3 has 15 amino acids. Germline lookup yields CDR1 SGHNT and CDR2 YYREEE (reference sequence). In DNA, the CDR3 is TGTGCCAGCAGCTTGGATCCAGGTCAAACCGGGGAGCTGTTTTTT. Residues: CASSLDPGQTGELFF.

As to this clone: Other DNA sequences within the sample encode an identical CDR3. The chain couples TRBV4-3 to TRBJ1-4, with D perhaps TRBD1 (5 bases). There are 14 residues in the CDR3. Germline CDR1 LGHNA, CDR2 YSLEER. V lost 1 base, J lost 4 bases, and 7 bases lay in between. In nucleotides, the CDR3 is TGCGCCAGCAGCCAAGGGCAGGGTAATGAAAAACTGTTTTTT. Residues: CASSQGQGNEKLFF.

The chain joins TRBV5-4 to TRBJ1-1; D may be TRBD1 (5 bases). CDR1 SGHNT and CDR2 YYREEE come from the germline V gene (reference sequence). V was clipped by 1 base and J by 6 bases, with 10 bases between them. This CDR3 is built from 13 residues. For the CDR3, the DNA is TGTGCCAGCAGCTTGTGGGGCCTCCCTGAAGCTTTCTTT. It codes for CASSLWGLPEAFF.

The J gene is TRBJ2-7, the V gene TRBV14, with 10 positions matching TRBD2. CDR1 and CDR2 (germline): SGHDN, FVKESK. Trimming at V came to 8 bases and at J to 1 base, leaving 11 bases not matched to a gene. The CDR3 loop spans 16 amino acids. CDR3 nucleotides: TGTGCCAGCGGGGGAGCGGGAGGGCTGAGGTCCTACGAGCAGTACTTC. Translating gives CASGGAGGLRSYEQYF. The full variable domain, in which reference TRBV14 and TRBJ2-7 provide the parts outside the CDR3, is EAGVTQFPSHSVIEKGQTVTLRCDPISGHDNLYWYRRVMGKEIKFLLHFVKESKQDESGMPNNRFLAERTGGTYSTLKVQPAELEDSGVYFCASGGAGGLRSYEQYFGPGTRLTVT.

In the case of this clone: Other DNA variants within this sample encode the same CDR3. The V gene is TRBV6-5, the J gene TRBJ1-1; 8 bases line up with TRBD1. The V and J ends lost 6 bases and 7 bases, in that order; junction bases with no gene match: 4. This CDR3 is 12 amino acids long. CDR1 and CDR2 (germline): MNHEY, SVGAGI. This CDR3 is CASSSTGGEAFF. As DNA, the CDR3 is TGTGCCAGCAGCTCTACAGGGGGTGAAGCTTTCTTT.

The J gene is TRBJ2-5, the V gene TRBV5-6, with D perhaps TRBD2 (6 bases). The CDR3 is made up of 15 amino acids. The V and J ends lost 0 bases and 4 bases respectively, with 13 bases between them. The V gene's germline CDR1 is SGHDT and CDR2 YYEEEE. CDR3 DNA: TGTGCCAGCAGCTTGGCCAAGGTCGGGGGAGAGACCCAGTACTTC. Amino acid sequence: CASSLAKVGGETQYF.

The chain employs TRBV2 and TRBJ1-5; 7 bases align to TRBD1. This CDR3 is built from 13 residues. V was clipped by 8 bases and J by 2 bases; unmatched bases: 3. Germline-derived CDR1 and CDR2 are SNHLY and FYNNEI. CDR3 DNA: TGTGCCAGCCGCGGACAGGGCAATCAGCCCCAGCATTTT. It translates to CASRGQGNQPQHF.

The V gene is TRBV11-3, the J gene TRBJ1-1, with 9 bases fitting TRBD1. V shed 3 bases and J 10 bases; nucleotides not matched to a gene: 9. CDR1 is SGHNT, CDR2 YENEEA, per germline. The CDR3 consists of 14 residues. CDR3 sequence reads: CASSFTQGASGAFF. The DNA of the CDR3 is TGTGCCAGCAGCTTCACACAGGGGGCGTCTGGAGCTTTCTTT.

V gene TRBV2 combines with J gene TRBJ2-5; D gene unclear. CDR3 size: 13 residues. Trimming took 9 bases from V and 2 from J, leaving 13 bases between them. The germline CDR1 and CDR2 sequences are SNHLY and FYNNEI. CDR3 protein: CASGEPVQETQYF. The CDR3 bases are TGTGCCAGTGGAGAGCCGGTACAAGAGACCCAGTACTTC.